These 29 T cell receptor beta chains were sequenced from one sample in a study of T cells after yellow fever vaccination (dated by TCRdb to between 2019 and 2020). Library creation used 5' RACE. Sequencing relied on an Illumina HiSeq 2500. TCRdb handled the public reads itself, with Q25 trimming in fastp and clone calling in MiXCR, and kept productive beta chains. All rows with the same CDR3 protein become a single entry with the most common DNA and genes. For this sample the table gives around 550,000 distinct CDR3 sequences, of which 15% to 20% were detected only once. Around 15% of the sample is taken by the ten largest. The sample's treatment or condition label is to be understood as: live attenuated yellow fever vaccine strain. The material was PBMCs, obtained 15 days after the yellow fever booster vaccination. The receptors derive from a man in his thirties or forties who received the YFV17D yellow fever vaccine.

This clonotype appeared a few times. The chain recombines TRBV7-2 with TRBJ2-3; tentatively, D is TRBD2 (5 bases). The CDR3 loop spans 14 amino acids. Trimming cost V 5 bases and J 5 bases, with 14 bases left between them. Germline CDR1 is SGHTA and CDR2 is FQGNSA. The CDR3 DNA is TGTGCCAGCAGCCGCGTAAGCGGAGGAGATACGCAGTATTTT. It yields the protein CASSRVSGGDTQYF.

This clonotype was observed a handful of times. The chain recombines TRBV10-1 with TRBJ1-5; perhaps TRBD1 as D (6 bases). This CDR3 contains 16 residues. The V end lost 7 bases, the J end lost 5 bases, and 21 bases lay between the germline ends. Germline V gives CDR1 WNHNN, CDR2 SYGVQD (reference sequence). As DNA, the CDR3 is TGCGCCAGCAACGGACCAGGGGTTTACGTCCATCAGCCCCAGCATTTT. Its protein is CASNGPGVYVHQPQHF.

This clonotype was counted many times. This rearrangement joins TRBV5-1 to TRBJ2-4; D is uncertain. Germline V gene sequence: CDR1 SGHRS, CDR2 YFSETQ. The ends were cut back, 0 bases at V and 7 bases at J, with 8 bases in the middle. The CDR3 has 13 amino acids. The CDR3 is CASSLARGNIQYF. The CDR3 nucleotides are TGCGCCAGCAGCTTGGCCCGTGGGAACATTCAGTACTTC.

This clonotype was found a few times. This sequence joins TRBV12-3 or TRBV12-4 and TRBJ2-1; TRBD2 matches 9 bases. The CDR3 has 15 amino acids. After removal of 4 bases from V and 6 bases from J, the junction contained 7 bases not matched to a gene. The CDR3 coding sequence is TGTGCCAGCAGTTACGGCGGGAGGGCCGGCAATGAGCAGTTCTTC. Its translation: CASSYGGRAGNEQFF.

The CDR3 sequence: CAGAKGDQPQHF. CDR3 DNA sequence: TGTGCGGGGGCGAAGGGGGATCAGCCCCAGCATTTT. V usage is TRBV6-6 and J usage is TRBJ1-5; tentatively, D is TRBD1 (6 bases). CDR3 length: 12 amino acids. The germline CDR1 and CDR2 sequences are MNHNY and SVGAGI (reference sequence).

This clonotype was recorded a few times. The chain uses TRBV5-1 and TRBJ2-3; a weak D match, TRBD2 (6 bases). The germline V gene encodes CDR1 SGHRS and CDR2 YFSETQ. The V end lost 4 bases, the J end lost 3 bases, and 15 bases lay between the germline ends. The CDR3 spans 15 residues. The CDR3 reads CASSHGGPGTDTQYF. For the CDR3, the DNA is TGCGCCAGCAGCCACGGAGGGCCCGGGACAGATACGCAGTATTTT.

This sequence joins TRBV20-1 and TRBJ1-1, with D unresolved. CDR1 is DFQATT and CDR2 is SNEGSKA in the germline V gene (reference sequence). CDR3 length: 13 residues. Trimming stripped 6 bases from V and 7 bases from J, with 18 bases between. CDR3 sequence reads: CSASKVGWVEAFF. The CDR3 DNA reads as TGCAGTGCCTCGAAGGTGGGATGGGTTGAAGCTTTCTTT.

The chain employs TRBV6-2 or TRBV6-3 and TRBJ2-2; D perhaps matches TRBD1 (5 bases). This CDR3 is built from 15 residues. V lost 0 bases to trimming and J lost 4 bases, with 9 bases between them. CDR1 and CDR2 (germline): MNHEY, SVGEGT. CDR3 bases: TGTGCCAGCAGTTACTCAGGGGCTGGCACCGGGGAGCTGTTTTTT. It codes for CASSYSGAGTGELFF.

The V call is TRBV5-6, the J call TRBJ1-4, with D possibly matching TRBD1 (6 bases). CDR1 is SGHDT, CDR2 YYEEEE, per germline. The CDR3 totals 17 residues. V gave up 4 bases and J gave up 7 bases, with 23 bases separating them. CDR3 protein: CASSLGQSTYLVEKLFF. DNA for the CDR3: TGTGCCAGCAGCCTCGGACAGAGTACCTATCTCGTTGAAAAACTGTTTTTT.

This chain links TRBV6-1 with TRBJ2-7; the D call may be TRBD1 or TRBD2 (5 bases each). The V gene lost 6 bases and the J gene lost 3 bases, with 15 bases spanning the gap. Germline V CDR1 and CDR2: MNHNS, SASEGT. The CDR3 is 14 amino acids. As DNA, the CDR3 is TGTGCCAGCAGCCGGGACGGAAAAAACTACGAGCAGTACTTC. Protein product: CASSRDGKNYEQYF.

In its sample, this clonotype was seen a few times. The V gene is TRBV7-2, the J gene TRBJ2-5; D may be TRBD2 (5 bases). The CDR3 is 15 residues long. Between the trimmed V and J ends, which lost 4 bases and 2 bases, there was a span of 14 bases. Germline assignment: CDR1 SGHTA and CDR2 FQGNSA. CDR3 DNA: TGTGCCAGCAGCTCCTCAGCGGCCCGACAAGAGACCCAGTACTTC. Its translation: CASSSSAARQETQYF.

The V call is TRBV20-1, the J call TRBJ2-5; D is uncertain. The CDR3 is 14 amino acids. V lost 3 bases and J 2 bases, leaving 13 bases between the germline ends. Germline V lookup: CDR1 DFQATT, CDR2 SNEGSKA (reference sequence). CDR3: CSASGALHQETQYF. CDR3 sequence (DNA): TGCAGTGCTAGCGGAGCACTGCATCAAGAGACCCAGTACTTC.

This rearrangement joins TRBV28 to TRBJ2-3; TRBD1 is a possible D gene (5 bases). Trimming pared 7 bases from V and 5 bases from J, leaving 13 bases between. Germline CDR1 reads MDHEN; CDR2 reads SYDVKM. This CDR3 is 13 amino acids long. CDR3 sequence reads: CASKGMLEDTQYF. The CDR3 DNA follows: TGTGCCAGCAAGGGGATGTTGGAAGATACGCAGTATTTT.

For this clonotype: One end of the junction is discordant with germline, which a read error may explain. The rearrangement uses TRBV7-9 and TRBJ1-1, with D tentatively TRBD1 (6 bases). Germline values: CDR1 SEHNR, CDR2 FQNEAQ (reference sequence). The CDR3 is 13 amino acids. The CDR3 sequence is CATSPVQGGEAFF. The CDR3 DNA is TGTGCCACCAGCCCCGTACAGGGCGGTGAAGCTTTCTTT.

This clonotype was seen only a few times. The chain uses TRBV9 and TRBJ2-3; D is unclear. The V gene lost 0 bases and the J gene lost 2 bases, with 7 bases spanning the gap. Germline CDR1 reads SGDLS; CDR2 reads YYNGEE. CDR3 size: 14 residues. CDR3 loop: CASSVESATDTQYF. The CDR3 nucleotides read TGTGCCAGCAGCGTAGAGTCAGCCACAGATACGCAGTATTTT.

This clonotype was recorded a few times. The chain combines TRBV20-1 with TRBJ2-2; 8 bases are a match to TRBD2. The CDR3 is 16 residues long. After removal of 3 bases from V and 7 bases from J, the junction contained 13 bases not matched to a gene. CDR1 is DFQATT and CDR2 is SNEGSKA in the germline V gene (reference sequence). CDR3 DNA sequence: TGCAGTGCTAGCCCCTCCAGCGGGAGATTCGACGGGGAGCTGTTTTTT. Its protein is CSASPSSGRFDGELFF.

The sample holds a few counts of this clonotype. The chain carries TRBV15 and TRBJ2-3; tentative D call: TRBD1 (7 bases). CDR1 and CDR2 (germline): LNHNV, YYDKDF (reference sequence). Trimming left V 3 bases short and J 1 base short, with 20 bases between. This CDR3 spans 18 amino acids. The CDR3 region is CATSRSSWQGGGTDTQYF. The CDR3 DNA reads TGTGCCACCAGCAGGTCCTCATGGCAGGGGGGAGGCACAGATACGCAGTATTTT.

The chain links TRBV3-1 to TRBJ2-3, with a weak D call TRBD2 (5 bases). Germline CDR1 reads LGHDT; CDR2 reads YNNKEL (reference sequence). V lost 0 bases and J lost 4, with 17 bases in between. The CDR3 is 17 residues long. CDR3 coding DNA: TGTGCCAGCAGCCAAGATTTAAGGACCCCGGGATCAGATACGCAGTATTTT. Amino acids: CASSQDLRTPGSDTQYF.

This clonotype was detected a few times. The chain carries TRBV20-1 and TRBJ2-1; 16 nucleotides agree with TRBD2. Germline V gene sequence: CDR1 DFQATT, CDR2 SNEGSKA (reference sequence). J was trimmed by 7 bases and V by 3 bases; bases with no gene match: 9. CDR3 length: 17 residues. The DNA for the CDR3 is TGCAGTGCTAGTTCTCCGGGACTAGCGGGAGGGGGGAATGAGCAGTTCTTC. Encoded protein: CSASSPGLAGGGNEQFF.

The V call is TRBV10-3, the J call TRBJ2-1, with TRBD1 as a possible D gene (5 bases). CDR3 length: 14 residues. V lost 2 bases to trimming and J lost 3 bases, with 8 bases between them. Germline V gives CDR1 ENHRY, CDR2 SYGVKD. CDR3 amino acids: CAISEETDYNEQFF. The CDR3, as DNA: TGTGCCATCAGTGAGGAGACAGACTACAATGAGCAGTTCTTC.

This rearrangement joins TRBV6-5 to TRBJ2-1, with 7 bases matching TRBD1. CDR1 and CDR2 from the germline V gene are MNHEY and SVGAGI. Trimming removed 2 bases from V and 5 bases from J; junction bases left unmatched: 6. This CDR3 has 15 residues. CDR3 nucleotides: TGTGCCAGCAGTTACCTTTGGGGACAGAACAATGAGCAGTTCTTC. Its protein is CASSYLWGQNNEQFF.

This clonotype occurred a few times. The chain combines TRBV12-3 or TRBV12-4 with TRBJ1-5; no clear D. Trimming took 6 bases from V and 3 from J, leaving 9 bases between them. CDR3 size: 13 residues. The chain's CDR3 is CASRFSYNQPQHF. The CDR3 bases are TGTGCCAGCAGATTCAGTTACAATCAGCCCCAGCATTTT.

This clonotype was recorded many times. This chain's CDR3 is CASSYSRGQPLSGANVLTF. As DNA, the CDR3 is TGTGCCAGCAGTTACTCGAGAGGGCAGCCCCTCTCTGGGGCCAACGTCCTGACTTTC. This chain connects TRBV6-5 to TRBJ2-6, with D possibly matching TRBD2 (5 bases). The CDR3 extends over 19 amino acids. The V gene's germline CDR1 is MNHEY and CDR2 SVGAGI. Trimming removed 0 bases from V and 0 bases from J, with 15 bases in between.

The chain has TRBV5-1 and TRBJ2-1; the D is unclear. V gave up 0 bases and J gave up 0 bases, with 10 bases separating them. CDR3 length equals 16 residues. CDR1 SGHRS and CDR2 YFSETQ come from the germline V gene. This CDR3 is CASSLGPTSSYNEQFF. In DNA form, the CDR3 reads TGCGCCAGCAGCTTGGGACCAACGAGCTCCTACAATGAGCAGTTCTTC.

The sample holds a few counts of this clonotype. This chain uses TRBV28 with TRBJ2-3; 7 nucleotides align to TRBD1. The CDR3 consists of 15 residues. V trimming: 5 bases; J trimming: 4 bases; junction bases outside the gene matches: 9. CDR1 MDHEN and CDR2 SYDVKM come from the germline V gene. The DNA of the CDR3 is TGTGCCAGCAGTACCCCCGAGGGGGCATCAGATACGCAGTATTTT. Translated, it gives CASSTPEGASDTQYF.

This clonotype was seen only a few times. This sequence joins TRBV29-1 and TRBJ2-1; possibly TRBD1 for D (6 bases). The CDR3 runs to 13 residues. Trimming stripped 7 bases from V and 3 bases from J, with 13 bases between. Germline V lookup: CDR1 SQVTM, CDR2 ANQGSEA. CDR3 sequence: CSAGQSGYNEQFF. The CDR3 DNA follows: TGCAGCGCCGGACAGTCGGGCTACAATGAGCAGTTCTTC.

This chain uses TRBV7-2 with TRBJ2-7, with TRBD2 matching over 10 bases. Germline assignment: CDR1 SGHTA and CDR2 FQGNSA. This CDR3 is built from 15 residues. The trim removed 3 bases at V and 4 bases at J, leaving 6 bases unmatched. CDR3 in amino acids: CASSFPAGGRYEQYF. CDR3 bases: TGTGCCAGCAGCTTCCCAGCGGGAGGGCGATACGAGCAGTACTTC.

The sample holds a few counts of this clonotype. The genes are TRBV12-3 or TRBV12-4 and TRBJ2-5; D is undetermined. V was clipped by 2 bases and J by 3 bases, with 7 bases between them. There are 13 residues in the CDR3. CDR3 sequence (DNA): TGTGCCAGCAGTTTACCCCCAGAAGAGACCCAGTACTTC. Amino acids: CASSLPPEETQYF.

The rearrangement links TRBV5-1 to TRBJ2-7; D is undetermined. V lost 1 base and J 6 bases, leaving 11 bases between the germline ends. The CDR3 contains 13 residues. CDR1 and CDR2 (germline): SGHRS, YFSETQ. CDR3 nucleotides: TGCGCCAGCAGCTTGTCAGGAAGTTTCGAGCAGTACTTC. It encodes CASSLSGSFEQYF.